These T cell receptor beta chains were read from a single sample in a study of T cells in localized non-small cell lung cancer. Method: immunoSEQ multiplex PCR; TCRdb's copy keeps in-frame clones and lacks some. The profile shows 72,000 or so clones, about 83% of them singletons. This material consisted of peripheral blood, taken before any cancer treatment. The receptors here all came from a female donor older than 55 with stage I lung adenocarcinoma. Both conserved end residues are part of each CDR3. A D gene is named only where the DNA matches it firmly. Rows may omit the clone size; those that give it use once, few, many or a size class.

J gene: TRBJ1-4; V gene: TRBV9; CDR3 length: 14; D gene: TRBD1; clone size: few; CDR3 DNA: TGTGCCAGCAGCTTGACAGGGGGAAATGAAAAACTGTTTTTT; CDR3 protein: CASSLTGGNEKLFF
J gene: TRBJ1-3; V gene: TRBV19; CDR3 length: 14; D gene: .; clone size: few; CDR3 DNA: TGTGCCAGTAACCGGGACACCTCTGGAAACACCATATATTTT; CDR3 protein: CASNRDTSGNTIYF
J gene: TRBJ2-1; V gene: TRBV11-3; CDR3 length: 17; D gene: .; clone size: .; CDR3 DNA: TGTGCCAGCAGCTTAGGGATTAGTGTGGCAGGGGAAAATGAGCAGTTCTTC; CDR3 protein: CASSLGISVAGENEQFF
J gene: TRBJ2-7; V gene: TRBV11-3; CDR3 length: 14; D gene: .; clone size: .; CDR3 DNA: TGTGCCAGCAGCCCCACAGGGGGGGGCTACGAGCAGTACTTC; CDR3 protein: CASSPTGGGYEQYF
J gene: TRBJ1-5; V gene: TRBV19; CDR3 length: 14; D gene: .; clone size: medium-sized; CDR3 DNA: TGTGCCAGTAGTAGAGGGATTTCGGGTCAGCCCCAGCATTTT; CDR3 protein: CASSRGISGQPQHF
J gene: TRBJ1-2; V gene: TRBV5-6; CDR3 length: 12; D gene: .; clone size: .; CDR3 DNA: TGTGCCAGCAGCTTGTTGGCCCGTGGCTACACCTTC; CDR3 protein: CASSLLARGYTF
J gene: TRBJ2-7; V gene: TRBV6-5; CDR3 length: 14; D gene: .; clone size: .; CDR3 DNA: TGTGCCAGCAGACAGACATGGGGGTCGGACGAGCAGTACTTC; CDR3 protein: CASRQTWGSDEQYF
J gene: TRBJ2-2; V gene: TRBV28; CDR3 length: 17; D gene: .; clone size: .; CDR3 DNA: TGTGCCAGCAGTTTAAGGGCAGGCTCTCGGAACACCGGGGAGCTGTTTTTT; CDR3 protein: CASSLRAGSRNTGELFF
J gene: TRBJ1-5; V gene: TRBV7-2; CDR3 length: 13; D gene: .; clone size: once; CDR3 DNA: TGTGCCAGCAGCTCGAATAGCAATCAGCCCCAGCATTTT; CDR3 protein: CASSSNSNQPQHF
J gene: TRBJ2-2; V gene: TRBV2; CDR3 length: 15; D gene: .; clone size: .; CDR3 DNA: TGTGCCAGCAGTGTTACGGGGGCGAACACCGGGGAGCTGTTTTTT; CDR3 protein: CASSVTGANTGELFF
J gene: TRBJ1-1; V gene: TRBV6-5; CDR3 length: 15; D gene: TRBD1; clone size: .; CDR3 DNA: TGTGCCAGCAGCTCCGGGACAGGGGGCCGGACTGAAGCTTTCTTT; CDR3 protein: CASSSGTGGRTEAFF
J gene: TRBJ2-2; V gene: TRBV19; CDR3 length: 15; D gene: TRBD2; clone size: .; CDR3 DNA: TGTGCCAGTAGACGCGCGGGGGGAAAAACCGGGGAGCTGTTTTTT; CDR3 protein: CASRRAGGKTGELFF
J gene: TRBJ2-7; V gene: TRBV6-1; CDR3 length: 12; D gene: .; clone size: once; CDR3 DNA: TGTGCCACCCAGGGGAGTCCCTACGAGCAGTACTTC; CDR3 protein: CATQGSPYEQYF
J gene: TRBJ1-5; V gene: TRBV29-1; CDR3 length: 13; D gene: .; clone size: .; CDR3 DNA: TGCAGCGCCCTAGGGAAGCCGAATCAGCCCCAGCATTTT; CDR3 protein: CSALGKPNQPQHF
J gene: TRBJ1-2; V gene: TRBV19; CDR3 length: 13; D gene: .; clone size: .; CDR3 DNA: TGTGCCAGTAATCTGAGGTACGGGGCTGGCTACACCTTC; CDR3 protein: CASNLRYGAGYTF
J gene: TRBJ1-5; V gene: TRBV6-1; CDR3 length: 16; D gene: .; clone size: .; CDR3 DNA: TGTGCCAGCAGTGAAGGAATTGGGACCAACTCTCGGCCCCAGCATTTT; CDR3 protein: CASSEGIGTNSRPQHF
J gene: TRBJ1-1; V gene: TRBV7-3; CDR3 length: 15; D gene: .; clone size: .; CDR3 DNA: TGTGCCAGCAGCCTAACAGGGAGTGGGGGCACTGAAGCTTTCTTT; CDR3 protein: CASSLTGSGGTEAFF
J gene: TRBJ2-2; V gene: TRBV19; CDR3 length: 17; D gene: .; clone size: .; CDR3 DNA: TGTGCCAGTAGCCAAAAAAGGGACAACCTCTACACCGGGGAGCTGTTTTTT; CDR3 protein: CASSQKRDNLYTGELFF
J gene: TRBJ1-5; V gene: TRBV6-4; CDR3 length: 15; D gene: .; clone size: .; CDR3 DNA: TGTGCCAGCAGTGACTCACGAAGTGGCAATCAGCCCCAGCATTTT; CDR3 protein: CASSDSRSGNQPQHF
J gene: TRBJ1-1; V gene: TRBV5-6; CDR3 length: 14; D gene: .; clone size: .; CDR3 DNA: TGTGCCAGCAGCTTCAGAAGTCCGAACACTGAAGCTTTCTTT; CDR3 protein: CASSFRSPNTEAFF
J gene: TRBJ2-7; V gene: TRBV9; CDR3 length: 15; D gene: .; clone size: .; CDR3 DNA: TGTGCCAGCAGCGAGGGCCAGATCGCTCCCTACGAGCAGTACTTC; CDR3 protein: CASSEGQIAPYEQYF
J gene: TRBJ2-7; V gene: TRBV10-2; CDR3 length: 14; D gene: TRBD2; clone size: .; CDR3 DNA: TGCGCCAGCAATCCTGGCGGGAGGGCCTCCGAGCAGTACTTC; CDR3 protein: CASNPGGRASEQYF
J gene: TRBJ1-1; V gene: TRBV25-1; CDR3 length: 16; D gene: TRBD1; clone size: .; CDR3 DNA: TGTGCCAGCAGATTCTCACAGGGGGCTTCGAACACTGAAGCTTTCTTT; CDR3 protein: CASRFSQGASNTEAFF
J gene: TRBJ2-1; V gene: TRBV6-5; CDR3 length: 15; D gene: .; clone size: few; CDR3 DNA: TGTGCCAGCAGCTTAGAAGGGTTTCGGGTTAATGAGCAGTTCTTC; CDR3 protein: CASSLEGFRVNEQFF
J gene: TRBJ2-1; V gene: TRBV4-1; CDR3 length: 17; D gene: TRBD2; clone size: once; CDR3 DNA: TGCGCCAGCAGCCAAGCACAGTCTAGCGGGGGGGCTTACGAGCAGTTCTTC; CDR3 protein: CASSQAQSSGGAYEQFF
J gene: TRBJ2-7; V gene: TRBV7-3; CDR3 length: 13; D gene: .; clone size: .; CDR3 DNA: TGTGCCAGCAGCTTAAATTATTGGGACGAGCAGTACTTC; CDR3 protein: CASSLNYWDEQYF
J gene: TRBJ2-1; V gene: TRBV9; CDR3 length: 16; D gene: TRBD2; clone size: .; CDR3 DNA: TGTGCCAGCAGCGTAGGGGCGGGAGGGGACTACAATGAGCAGTTCTTC; CDR3 protein: CASSVGAGGDYNEQFF
J gene: TRBJ1-2; V gene: TRBV18; CDR3 length: 16; D gene: TRBD1; clone size: .; CDR3 DNA: TGTGCCAGCTCACCACCATCCGGGACAGGATACTATGGCTACACCTTC; CDR3 protein: CASSPPSGTGYYGYTF